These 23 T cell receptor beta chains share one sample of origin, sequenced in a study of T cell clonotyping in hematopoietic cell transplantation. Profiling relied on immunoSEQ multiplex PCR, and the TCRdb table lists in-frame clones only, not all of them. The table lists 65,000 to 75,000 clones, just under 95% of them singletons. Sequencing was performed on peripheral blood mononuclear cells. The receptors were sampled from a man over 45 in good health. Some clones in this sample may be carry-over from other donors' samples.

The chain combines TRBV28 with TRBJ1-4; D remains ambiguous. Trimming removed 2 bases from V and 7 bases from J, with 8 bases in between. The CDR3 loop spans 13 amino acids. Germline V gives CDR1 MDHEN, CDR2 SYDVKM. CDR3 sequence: CASSLAVSEKLFF. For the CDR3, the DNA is TGTGCCAGCAGTTTAGCTGTGAGTGAAAAACTGTTTTTT.

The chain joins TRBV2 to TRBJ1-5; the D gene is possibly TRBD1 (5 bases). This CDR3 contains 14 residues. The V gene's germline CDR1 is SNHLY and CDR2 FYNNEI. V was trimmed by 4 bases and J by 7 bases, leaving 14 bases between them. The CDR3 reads CASSAFGGEQPQHF. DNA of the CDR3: TGTGCCAGCAGTGCGTTCGGGGGTGAGCAGCCCCAGCATTTT.

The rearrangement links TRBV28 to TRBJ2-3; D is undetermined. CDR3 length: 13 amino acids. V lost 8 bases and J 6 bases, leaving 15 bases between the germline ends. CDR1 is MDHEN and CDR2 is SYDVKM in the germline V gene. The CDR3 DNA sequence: TGTGCCAGCGAGCCAATGGGGTCCGATACGCAGTATTTT. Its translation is CASEPMGSDTQYF. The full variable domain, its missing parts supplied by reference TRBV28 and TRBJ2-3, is DVKVTQSSRYLVKRTGEKVFLECVQDMDHENMFWYRQDPGLGLRLIYFSYDVKMKEKGDIPEGYSVSREKKERFSLILESASTNQTSMYLCASEPMGSDTQYFGPGTRLTVL.

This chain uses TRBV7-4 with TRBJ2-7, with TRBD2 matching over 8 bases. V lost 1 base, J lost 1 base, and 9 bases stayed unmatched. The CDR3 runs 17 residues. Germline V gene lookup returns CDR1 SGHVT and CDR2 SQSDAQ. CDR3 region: CASSLVLTSGSSYEQYF. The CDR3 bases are TGTGCCAGCAGCTTAGTCCTTACGAGCGGGAGTTCCTACGAGCAGTACTTC.

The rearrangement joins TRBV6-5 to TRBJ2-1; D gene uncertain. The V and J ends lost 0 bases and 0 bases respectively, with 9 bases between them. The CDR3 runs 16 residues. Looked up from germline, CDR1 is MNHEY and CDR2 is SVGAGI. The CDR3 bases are TGTGCCAGCAGTTACTCGGGTCTGAGCTCCTACAATGAGCAGTTCTTC. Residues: CASSYSGLSSYNEQFF.

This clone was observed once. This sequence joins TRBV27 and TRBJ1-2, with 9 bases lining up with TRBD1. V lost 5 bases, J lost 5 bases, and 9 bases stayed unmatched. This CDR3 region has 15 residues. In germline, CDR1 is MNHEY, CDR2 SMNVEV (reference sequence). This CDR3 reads CASSPDSGTGYGYTF. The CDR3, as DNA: TGTGCCAGCAGTCCCGACTCCGGGACAGGGTATGGCTACACCTTC.

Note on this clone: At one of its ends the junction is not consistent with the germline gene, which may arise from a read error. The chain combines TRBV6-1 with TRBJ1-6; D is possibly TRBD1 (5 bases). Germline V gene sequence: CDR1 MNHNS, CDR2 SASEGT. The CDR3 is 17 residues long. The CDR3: CASREAPGSSYNSPLHF. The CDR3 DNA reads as TGTGCCAGCAGAGAAGCCCCAGGGAGCTCCTATAATTCACCCCTCCACTTT.

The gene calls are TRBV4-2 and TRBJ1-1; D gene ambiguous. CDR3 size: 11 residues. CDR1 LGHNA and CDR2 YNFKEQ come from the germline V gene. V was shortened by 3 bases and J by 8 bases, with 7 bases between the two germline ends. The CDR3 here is CASSHGGEAFF. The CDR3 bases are TGTGCCAGCAGCCACGGAGGGGAAGCTTTCTTT.

The CDR3 loop reads CASKRAEGRETQYF. CDR3 DNA sequence: TGTGCCAGCAAGAGAGCGGAGGGGAGAGAGACCCAGTACTTC. V usage is TRBV6-1 and J usage is TRBJ2-5; D is perhaps TRBD2 (6 bases). Germline CDR1 MNHNS, CDR2 SASEGT. The V gene lost 7 bases and the J gene lost 4 bases, with 16 bases spanning the gap. The CDR3 is 14 residues long.

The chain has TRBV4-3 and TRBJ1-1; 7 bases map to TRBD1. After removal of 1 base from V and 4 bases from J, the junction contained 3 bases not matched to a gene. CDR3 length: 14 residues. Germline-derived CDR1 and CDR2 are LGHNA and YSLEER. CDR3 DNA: TGCGCCAGCAGCCAAGGGTCAGGGGGCACTGAAGCTTTCTTT. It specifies CASSQGSGGTEAFF.

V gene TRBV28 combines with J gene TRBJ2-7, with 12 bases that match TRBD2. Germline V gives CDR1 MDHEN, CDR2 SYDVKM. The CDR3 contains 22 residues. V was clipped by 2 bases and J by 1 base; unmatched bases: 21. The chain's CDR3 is CASSLLVADRFTSGRISYEQYF. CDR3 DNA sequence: TGTGCCAGCAGTTTACTCGTCGCGGACAGATTTACTAGCGGGAGGATTTCCTACGAGCAGTACTTC.

The CDR3 here is CAWSAPGQSNQPQHF. In nucleotides, the CDR3 is TGTGCCTGGAGTGCACCGGGACAGTCAAATCAGCCCCAGCATTTT. J is TRBJ1-5 and V is TRBV30; 7 positions agree with TRBD1. This CDR3 has 15 residues. CDR1 is GTSNPN and CDR2 is SVGIG in the germline V gene (reference sequence). V shed 1 base and J 4 bases; nucleotides not matched to a gene: 7.

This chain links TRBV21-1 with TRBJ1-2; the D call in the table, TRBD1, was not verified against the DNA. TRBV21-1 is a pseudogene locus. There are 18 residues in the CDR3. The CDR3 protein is CASSKAITGPCRDYGYTF. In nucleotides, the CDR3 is TGTGCCAGCAGCAAAGCGATAACAGGCCCTTGCAGAGACTATGGCTACACCTTC.

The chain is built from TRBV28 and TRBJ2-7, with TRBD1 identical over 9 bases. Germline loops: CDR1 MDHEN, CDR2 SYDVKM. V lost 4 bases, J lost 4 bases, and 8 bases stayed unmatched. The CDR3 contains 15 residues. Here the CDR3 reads CASSSTGQGSYEQYF. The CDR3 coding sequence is TGTGCCAGCAGTTCTACTGGACAGGGGAGTTACGAGCAGTACTTC.

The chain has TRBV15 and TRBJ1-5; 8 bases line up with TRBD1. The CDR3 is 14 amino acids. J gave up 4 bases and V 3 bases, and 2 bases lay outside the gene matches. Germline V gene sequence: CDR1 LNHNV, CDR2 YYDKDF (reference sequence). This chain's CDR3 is CATSSRDRNQPQHF. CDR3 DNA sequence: TGTGCCACCAGCAGCCGGGACAGGAATCAGCCCCAGCATTTT.

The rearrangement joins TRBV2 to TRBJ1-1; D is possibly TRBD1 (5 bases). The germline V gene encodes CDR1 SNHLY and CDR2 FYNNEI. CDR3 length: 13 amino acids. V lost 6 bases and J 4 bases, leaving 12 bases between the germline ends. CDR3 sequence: CASRVDMFTEAFF. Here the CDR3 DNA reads TGTGCCAGCAGAGTGGACATGTTCACTGAAGCTTTCTTT.

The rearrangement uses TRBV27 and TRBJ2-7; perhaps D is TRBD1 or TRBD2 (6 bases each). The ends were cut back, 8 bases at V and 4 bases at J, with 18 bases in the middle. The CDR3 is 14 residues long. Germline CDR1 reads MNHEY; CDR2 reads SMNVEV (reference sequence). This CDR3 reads CASSQGGGVYEQYF. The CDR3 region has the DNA TGTGCCAGCTCACAGGGTGGAGGGGTATACGAGCAGTACTTC.

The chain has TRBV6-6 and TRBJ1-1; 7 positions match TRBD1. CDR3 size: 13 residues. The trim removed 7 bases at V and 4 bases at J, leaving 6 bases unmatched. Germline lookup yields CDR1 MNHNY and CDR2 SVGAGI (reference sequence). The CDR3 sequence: CASKRQGGTEAFF. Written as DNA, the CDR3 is TGTGCCAGCAAACGACAGGGCGGCACTGAAGCTTTCTTT.

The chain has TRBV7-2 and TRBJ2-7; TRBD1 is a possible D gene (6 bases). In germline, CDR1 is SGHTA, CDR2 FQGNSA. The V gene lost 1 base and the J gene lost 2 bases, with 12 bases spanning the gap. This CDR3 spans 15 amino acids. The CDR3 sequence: CASSLGERGTYEQYF. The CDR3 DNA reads TGTGCCAGCAGCTTAGGGGAAAGGGGGACCTACGAGCAGTACTTC.

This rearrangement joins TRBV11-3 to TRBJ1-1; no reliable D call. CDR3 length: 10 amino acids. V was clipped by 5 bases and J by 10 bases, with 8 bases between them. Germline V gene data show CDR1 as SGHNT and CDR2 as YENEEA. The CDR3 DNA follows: TGTGCCAGCAGCCCCGCCCCAGCTTTCTTT. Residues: CASSPAPAFF.

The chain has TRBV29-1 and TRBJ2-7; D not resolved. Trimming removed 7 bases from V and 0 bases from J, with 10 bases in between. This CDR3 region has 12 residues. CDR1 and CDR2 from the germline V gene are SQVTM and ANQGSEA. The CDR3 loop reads CSAYFDSYEQYF. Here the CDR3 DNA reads TGCAGCGCCTACTTTGACTCCTACGAGCAGTACTTC.

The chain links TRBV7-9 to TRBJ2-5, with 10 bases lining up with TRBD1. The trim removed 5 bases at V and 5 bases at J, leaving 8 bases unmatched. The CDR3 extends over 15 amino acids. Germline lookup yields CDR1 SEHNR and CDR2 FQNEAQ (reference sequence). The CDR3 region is CASSVGTGDGETQYF. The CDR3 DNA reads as TGTGCCAGCAGCGTAGGGACAGGGGATGGGGAGACCCAGTACTTC.

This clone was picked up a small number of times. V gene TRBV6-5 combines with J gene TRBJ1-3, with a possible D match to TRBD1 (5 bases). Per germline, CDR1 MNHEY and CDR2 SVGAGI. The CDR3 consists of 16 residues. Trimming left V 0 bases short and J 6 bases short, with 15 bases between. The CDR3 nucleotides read TGTGCCAGCAGTTACTCGAATCAGGCGGGGCAAAACACCATATATTTT. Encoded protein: CASSYSNQAGQNTIYF.